These 9 T cell receptor beta chains were all obtained from the same sample, sequenced in a study of neurological immune-mediated disorders. Each CDR3 protein is one row after TCRdb ran MiXCR on the 5' RACE reads. The table has tens of thousands of distinct CDR3 sequences, around 4.2% seen once; the top ten hold roughly 3.1%. Material: PBMCs. The receptors here all came from a man aged 50-60 years with multiple sclerosis.

This clonotype has ten or more counts. The V and J genes are TRBV20-1 and TRBJ2-7, with a weak D call TRBD1 (6 bases). Germline values: CDR1 DFQATT, CDR2 SNEGSKA (reference sequence). V was clipped by 2 bases and J by 2 bases, with 13 bases between them. This CDR3 has 14 residues. CDR3 nucleotides: TGCAGTGCTAGACGCCAGACAGGTCCCTACGAGCAGTACTTC. It is translated as CSARRQTGPYEQYF.

V and J are TRBV12-5 and TRBJ2-3; perhaps TRBD2 as D (5 bases). The CDR3 spans 15 residues. V lost 1 base, J lost 2 bases, and 10 bases lay in between. Germline CDR1 LGHNT, CDR2 FRNRAP. The CDR3 DNA reads as TGTGCTAGTGGTTTGGGCATACGGGACACAGATACGCAGTATTTT. Protein: CASGLGIRDTDTQYF.

Many counts were recorded for this clonotype. The chain employs TRBV12-3 or TRBV12-4 and TRBJ1-6; D call uncertain. The CDR3 contains 14 residues. Trimming shortened V by 1 base and J by 9 bases, and 10 bases separated the two germline ends. The CDR3 loop is CASSLEHQGSPLHF. The CDR3 nucleotides read TGTGCCAGCAGTTTAGAACACCAAGGTTCACCCCTCCACTTT.

This clonotype has a count of ten or more. The rearrangement uses TRBV7-9 and TRBJ1-1; D is undetermined. The length of the CDR3 is 12 residues. CDR1 is SEHNR and CDR2 is FQNEAQ in the germline V gene (reference sequence). V lost 6 bases to trimming and J lost 2 bases, with 7 bases between them. The CDR3 loop reads CASSPSNTEAFF. The CDR3 DNA sequence: TGTGCCAGCAGTCCCAGTAACACTGAAGCTTTCTTT.

This clonotype was picked up many times. The J gene is TRBJ2-2, the V gene TRBV5-1; D remains unclear. CDR1 and CDR2 (germline): SGHRS, YFSETQ. CDR3 length: 15 amino acids. Deletions cut 0 bases from V and 7 bases from J, with 13 bases between. CDR3 region: CASSLAIYKGGELFF. As DNA, the CDR3 is TGCGCCAGCAGCTTGGCCATTTATAAGGGCGGGGAGCTGTTTTTT.

This clonotype was counted ten times or more. The rearrangement joins TRBV6-6 to TRBJ2-3; TRBD1 might be the D (6 bases). Trimming took off 5 bases at V and 4 bases at J, with 22 bases between the two ends. Germline assignment: CDR1 MNHNY and CDR2 SVGAGI (reference sequence). This CDR3 contains 17 residues. The CDR3 sequence: CASSRSDRSVLADTQYF. For the CDR3, the DNA is TGTGCCAGCAGTCGATCCGACAGGTCTGTACTCGCAGATACGCAGTATTTT.

This clonotype was counted ten times or more. The chain recombines TRBV27 with TRBJ2-7; TRBD2 matches at 10 bases. This CDR3 is 17 amino acids long. Germline assignment: CDR1 MNHEY and CDR2 SMNVEV (reference sequence). The V gene end was trimmed by 5 bases and the J gene end by 4 bases; junction bases not matched to a gene: 14. The CDR3: CASSPTELGLARYEQYF. Written as DNA, the CDR3 is TGTGCCAGCAGTCCTACCGAACTGGGACTAGCGCGTTACGAGCAGTACTTC.

J is TRBJ1-6 and V is TRBV2, with D uncertain. The V gene lost 2 bases and the J gene lost 15 bases, with 11 bases spanning the gap. Per germline, CDR1 SNHLY and CDR2 FYNNEI. The CDR3 consists of 12 residues. CDR3 bases: TGTGCCAGCAGTGAACCGACCTCGGACCTCCACTTT. Amino acids: CASSEPTSDLHF. Combining the CDR3 with reference TRBV2 and TRBJ1-6 gives the whole variable domain EPEVTQTPSHQVTQMGQEVILRCVPISNHLYFYWYRQILGQKVEFLVSFYNNEISEKSEIFDDQFSVERPDGSNFTLKIRSTKLEDSAMYFCASSEPTSDLHFGNGTRLTVT.

This clonotype was seen ten or more times. This chain connects TRBV27 to TRBJ2-7; D is unclear. The CDR3 runs to 15 residues. Germline CDR1 reads MNHEY; CDR2 reads SMNVEV (reference sequence). Trimming removed 6 bases from V and 7 bases from J, with 22 bases in between. The CDR3 region is CASSPLLRSAREQYF. For the CDR3, the DNA is TGTGCCAGCAGCCCCCTTCTGCGATCCGCTAGAGAGCAGTACTTC.